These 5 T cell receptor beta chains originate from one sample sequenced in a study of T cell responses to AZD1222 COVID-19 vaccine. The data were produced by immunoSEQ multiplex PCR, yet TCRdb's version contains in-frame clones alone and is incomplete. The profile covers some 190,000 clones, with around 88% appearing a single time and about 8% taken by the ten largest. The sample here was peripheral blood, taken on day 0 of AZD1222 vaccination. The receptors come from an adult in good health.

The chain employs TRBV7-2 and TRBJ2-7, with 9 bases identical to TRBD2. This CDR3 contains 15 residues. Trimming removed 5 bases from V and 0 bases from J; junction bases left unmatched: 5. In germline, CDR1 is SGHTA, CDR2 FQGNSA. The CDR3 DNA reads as TGTGCCAGCAGCAACAGCGGGGGGCGCTCCTACGAGCAGTACTTC. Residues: CASSNSGGRSYEQYF.

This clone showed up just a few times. The CDR3 protein is CASSLKTGVNTEAFF. For the CDR3, the DNA is TGTGCCAGCAGCTTAAAGACAGGGGTTAACACTGAAGCTTTCTTT. The V call is TRBV11-2, the J call TRBJ1-1, with 8 positions matching TRBD1. The CDR3 is 15 residues long. Germline V lookup: CDR1 SGHAT, CDR2 FQNNGV. J was trimmed by 2 bases and V by 2 bases; bases with no gene match: 4.

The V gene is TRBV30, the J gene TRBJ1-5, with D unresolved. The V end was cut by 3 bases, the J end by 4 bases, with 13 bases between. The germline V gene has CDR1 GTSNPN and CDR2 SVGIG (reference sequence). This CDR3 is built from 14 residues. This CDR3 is CAWRGLEINQPQHF. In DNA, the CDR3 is TGTGCCTGGAGAGGTTTGGAGATAAATCAGCCCCAGCATTTT.

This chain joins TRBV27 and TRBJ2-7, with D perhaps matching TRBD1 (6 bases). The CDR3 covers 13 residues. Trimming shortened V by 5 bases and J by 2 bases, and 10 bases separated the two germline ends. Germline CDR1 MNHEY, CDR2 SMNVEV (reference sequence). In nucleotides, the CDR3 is TGTGCCAGCAGTCCCCGGACAGCCTACGAGCAGTACTTC. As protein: CASSPRTAYEQYF.

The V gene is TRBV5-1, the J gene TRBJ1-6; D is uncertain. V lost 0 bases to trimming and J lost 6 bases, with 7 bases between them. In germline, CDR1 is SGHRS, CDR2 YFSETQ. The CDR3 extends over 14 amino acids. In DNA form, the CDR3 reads TGCGCCAGCAGCTTGGATGCTGGTAATTCACCCCTCCACTTT. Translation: CASSLDAGNSPLHF.